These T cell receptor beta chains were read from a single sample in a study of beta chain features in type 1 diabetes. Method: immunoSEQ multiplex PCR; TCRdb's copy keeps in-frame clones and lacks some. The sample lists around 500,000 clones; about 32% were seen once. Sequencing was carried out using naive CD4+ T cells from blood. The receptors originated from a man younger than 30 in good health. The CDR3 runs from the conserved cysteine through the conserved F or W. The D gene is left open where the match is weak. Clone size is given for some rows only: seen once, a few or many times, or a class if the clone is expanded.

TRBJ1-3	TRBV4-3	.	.	CASSQQRANTIYF	TGCGCCAGCAGCCAGCAGCGGGCTAACACCATATATTTT
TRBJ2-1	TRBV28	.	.	CASSAALVHNEQFF	TGTGCCAGCAGTGCCGCCCTAGTCCACAATGAGCAGTTCTTC
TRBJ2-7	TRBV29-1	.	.	CSVEDQGLASYEQYF	TGCAGCGTTGAAGATCAGGGCCTAGCGTCCTACGAGCAGTACTTC
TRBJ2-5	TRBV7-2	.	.	CASSLATPTQYF	TGTGCCAGCAGCTTAGCCACCCCCACCCAGTACTTC
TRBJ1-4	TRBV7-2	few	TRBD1	CASSPPGTGWEKLFF	TGTGCCAGCAGCCCACCGGGGACAGGGTGGGAAAAACTGTTTTTT
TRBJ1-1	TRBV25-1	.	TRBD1	CASSELGQGGIREAFF	TGTGCCAGCAGTGAATTAGGACAGGGTGGGATCCGTGAAGCTTTCTTT
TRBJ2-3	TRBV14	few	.	CASSLFLGTDTQYF	TGTGCCAGCAGCCTGTTCCTAGGCACAGATACGCAGTATTTT
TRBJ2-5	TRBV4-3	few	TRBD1	CASSRSDRVRETQYF	TGCGCCAGCAGCCGCTCCGACAGGGTCCGGGAGACCCAGTACTTC
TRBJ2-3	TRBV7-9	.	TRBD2	CASSLGFTSGVTDTQYF	TGTGCCAGCAGCTTAGGTTTTACTAGCGGAGTCACAGATACGCAGTATTTT
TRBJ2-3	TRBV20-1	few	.	CSLLTDTQYF	TGCAGCCTACTGACAGATACGCAGTATTTT
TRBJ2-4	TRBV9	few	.	CASSVEELAKNIQYF	TGTGCCAGCAGCGTAGAAGAGCTAGCCAAAAACATTCAGTACTTC
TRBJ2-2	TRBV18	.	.	CASSPQVNTGELFF	TGTGCCAGCTCACCACAGGTTAACACCGGGGAGCTGTTTTTT
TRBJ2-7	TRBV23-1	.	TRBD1	CASSQRQGVIDEQYF	TGCGCCAGCAGTCAAAGGCAGGGGGTTATCGACGAGCAGTACTTC
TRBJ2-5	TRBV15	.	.	CATSGGAVGETQYF	TGTGCCACCAGCGGGGGAGCGGTGGGGGAGACCCAGTACTTC
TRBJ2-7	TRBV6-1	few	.	CASSPRTAGGYEQYF	TGTGCCAGCAGTCCACGGACGGCTGGGGGATACGAGCAGTACTTC
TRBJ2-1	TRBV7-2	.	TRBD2	CASSFLAGQGNEQFF	TGTGCCAGCAGCTTTCTAGCGGGGCAGGGCAATGAGCAGTTCTTC
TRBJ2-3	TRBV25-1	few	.	CASSENMGDTQYF	TGTGCCAGCAGTGAGAACATGGGAGATACGCAGTATTTT
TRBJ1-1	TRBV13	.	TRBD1	CASSYDRGNTEAFF	TGTGCCAGCAGCTACGACAGGGGGAACACTGAAGCTTTCTTT
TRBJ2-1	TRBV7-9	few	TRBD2	CASSGGTSGYNEQFF	TGTGCCAGCAGCGGCGGGACTAGCGGGTACAATGAGCAGTTCTTC
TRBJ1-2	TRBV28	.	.	CASSFWDYGYTF	TGTGCCAGCAGTTTCTGGGATTATGGCTACACCTTC
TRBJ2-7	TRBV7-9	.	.	CASSQRLAEQYF	TGTGCCAGCAGCCAGCGCCTAGCAGAGCAGTACTTC
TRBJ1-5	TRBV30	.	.	CAWSSLSVNQPQHF	TGTGCCTGGAGTTCCCTATCGGTCAATCAGCCCCAGCATTTT
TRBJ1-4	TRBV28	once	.	CASSLDTVGEKLFF	TGTGCCAGCAGTTTAGACACGGTTGGTGAAAAACTGTTTTTT
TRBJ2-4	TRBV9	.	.	CASSVELGSNIQYF	TGTGCCAGCAGCGTAGAGTTGGGGTCAAACATTCAGTACTTC
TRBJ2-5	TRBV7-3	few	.	CASSANGLGTAQETQYF	TGTGCCAGCAGCGCAAACGGTTTGGGAACCGCCCAAGAGACCCAGTACTTC
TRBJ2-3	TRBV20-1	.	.	CSARRMDTQYF	TGCAGTGCTAGACGGATGGATACGCAGTATTTT